These 3 T cell receptor beta chains originate from one sample sequenced in a study of spatial heterogeneity in lung cancer. The study, taken as a whole, reports: How many expanded intratumoral alpha and beta TCRs were present tracked the tumor mutation count, which was a count of nonsynonymous mutations.

Their antigens remain unidentified. TCRdb used MiXCR to reprocess the 5' RACE reads, holding one entry per CDR3 protein. This table has around 2,800 distinct CDR3 sequences, under 14% appearing once. Time point denoted: sample taken at primary tumor resection. This sample comprised lung tumor tissue, obtained at surgery. Every receptor here comes from a male donor with early-stage non-small cell lung cancer.

The sample holds many counts of this clonotype. This beta chain came through as a stray read in a library set up for alpha chains, and its size says little. The chain recombines TRBV14 with TRBJ2-3; 7 positions agree with TRBD2. With V trimmed by 4 bases and J by 5 bases, 9 bases remained unmatched. The length of the CDR3 is 15 residues. Germline-derived CDR1 and CDR2 are SGHDN and FVKESK. This CDR3 reads CASSPERGSGDTQYF. CDR3 bases: TGTGCCAGCAGCCCAGAGCGGGGATCGGGAGATACGCAGTATTTT.

This clonotype is medium-sized within its sample. For a library built for alpha chains, this beta chain is a stray read; little rests on its size. The rearrangement links TRBV5-1 to TRBJ2-2, with 8 bases aligning to TRBD1. The length of the CDR3 is 15 residues. Per germline, CDR1 SGHRS and CDR2 YFSETQ. The V and J ends lost 4 bases and 6 bases, in that order; junction bases with no gene match: 8. The CDR3 DNA reads TGCGCCAGCAGCCCCAGGACAGGGTCCGCCGGGGAGCTGTTTTTT. Translated: CASSPRTGSAGELFF.

Comments on this clonotype: The library was built for alpha chains, so this beta chain is an off-target read and its size means little. The chain is built from TRBV20-1 and TRBJ2-5; D not certain. The V gene's germline CDR1 is DFQATT and CDR2 SNEGSKA (reference sequence). The CDR3 contains 14 residues. With 2 bases removed from V and 1 base from J, the gap between germline ends came to 11 bases. The CDR3 sequence is CSARLDQAQETQYF. In nucleotides, the CDR3 is TGCAGTGCTAGACTTGACCAGGCCCAAGAGACCCAGTACTTC.